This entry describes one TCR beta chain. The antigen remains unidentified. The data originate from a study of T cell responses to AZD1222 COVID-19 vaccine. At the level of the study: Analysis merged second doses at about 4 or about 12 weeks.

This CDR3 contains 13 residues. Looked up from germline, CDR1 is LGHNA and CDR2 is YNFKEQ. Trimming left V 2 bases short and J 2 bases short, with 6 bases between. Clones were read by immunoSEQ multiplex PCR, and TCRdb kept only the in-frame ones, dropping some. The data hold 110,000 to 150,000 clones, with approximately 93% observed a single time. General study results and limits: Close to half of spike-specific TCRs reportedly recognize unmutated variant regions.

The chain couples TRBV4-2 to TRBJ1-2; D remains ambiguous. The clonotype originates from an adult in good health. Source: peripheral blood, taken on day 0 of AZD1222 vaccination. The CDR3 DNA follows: TGTGCCAGCAGCCAAAACAGAAACTATGGCTACACCTTC. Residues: CASSQNRNYGYTF.